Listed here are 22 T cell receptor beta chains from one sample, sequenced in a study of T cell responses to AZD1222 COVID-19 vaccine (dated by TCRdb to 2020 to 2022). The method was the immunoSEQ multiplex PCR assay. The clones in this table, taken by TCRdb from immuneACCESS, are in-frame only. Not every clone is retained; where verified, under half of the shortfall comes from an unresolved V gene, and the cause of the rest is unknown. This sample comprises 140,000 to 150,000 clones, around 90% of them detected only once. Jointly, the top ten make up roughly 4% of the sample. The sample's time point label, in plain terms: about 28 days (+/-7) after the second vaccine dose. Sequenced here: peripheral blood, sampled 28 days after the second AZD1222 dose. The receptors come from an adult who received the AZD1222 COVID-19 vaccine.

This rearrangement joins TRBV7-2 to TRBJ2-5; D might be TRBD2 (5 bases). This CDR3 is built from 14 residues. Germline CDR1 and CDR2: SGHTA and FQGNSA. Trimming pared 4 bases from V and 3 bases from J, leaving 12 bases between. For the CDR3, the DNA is TGTGCCAGCAGCTCGAGGAGGAGTGAAGAGACCCAGTACTTC. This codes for CASSSRRSEETQYF. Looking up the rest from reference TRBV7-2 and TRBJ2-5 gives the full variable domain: GAGVSQSPSNKVTEKGKDVELRCDPISGHTALYWYRQSLGQGLEFLIYFQGNSAPDKSGLPSDRFSAERTGGSVSTLTIQRTQQEDSAVYLCASSSRRSEETQYFGPGTRLLVL.

The CDR3 DNA sequence: TGTGCCAGCAACATGCGGCTAGCGAAGGACAGCACAGATACGCAGTATTTT. It codes for CASNMRLAKDSTDTQYF. The genes are TRBV3-1 (or the pseudogene TRBV3-2) and TRBJ2-3; a possible D gene is TRBD2 (6 bases). V shed 7 bases and J shed 0 bases, with 20 bases lying between them. Germline values: CDR1 LGHDT, CDR2 YNNKEL (reference sequence). CDR3 length equals 17 residues.

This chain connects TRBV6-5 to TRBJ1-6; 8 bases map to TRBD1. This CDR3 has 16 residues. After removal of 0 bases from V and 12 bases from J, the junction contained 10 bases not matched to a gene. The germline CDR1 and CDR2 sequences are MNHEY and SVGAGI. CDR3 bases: TGTGCCAGCAGTTACTCGTTTCGGACAGGGAATCTACCCCTCCACTTT. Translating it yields CASSYSFRTGNLPLHF.

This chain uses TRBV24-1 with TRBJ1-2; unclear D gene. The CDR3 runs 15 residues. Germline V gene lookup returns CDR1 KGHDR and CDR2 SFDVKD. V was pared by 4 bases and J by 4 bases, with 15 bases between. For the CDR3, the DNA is TGTGCCACCAGTGACAATAAGGAGGAGGGCTATGGCTACACCTTC. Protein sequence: CATSDNKEEGYGYTF.

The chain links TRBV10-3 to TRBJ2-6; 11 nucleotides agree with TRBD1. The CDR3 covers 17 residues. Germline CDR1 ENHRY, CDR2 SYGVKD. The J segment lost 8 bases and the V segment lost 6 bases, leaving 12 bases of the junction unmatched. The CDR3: CAISPGQGGSATNVLTF. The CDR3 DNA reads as TGTGCCATCAGCCCGGGACAGGGGGGAAGCGCGACCAACGTCCTGACTTTC.

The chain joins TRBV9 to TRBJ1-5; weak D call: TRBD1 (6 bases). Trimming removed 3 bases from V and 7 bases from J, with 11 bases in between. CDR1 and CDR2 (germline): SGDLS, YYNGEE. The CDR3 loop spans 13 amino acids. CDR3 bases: TGTGCCAGCAGCGCGGACCAGGGGCAGCCCCAGCATTTT. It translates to CASSADQGQPQHF.

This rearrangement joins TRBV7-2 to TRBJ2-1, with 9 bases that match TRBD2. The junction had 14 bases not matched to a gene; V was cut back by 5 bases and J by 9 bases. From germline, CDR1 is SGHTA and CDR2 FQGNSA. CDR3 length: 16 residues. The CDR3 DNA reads TGTGCCAGCAGCACTTCTCCCGCGGGGGGGAATAGTGAGCAGTTCTTC. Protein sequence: CASSTSPAGGNSEQFF. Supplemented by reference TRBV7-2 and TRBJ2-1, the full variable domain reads GAGVSQSPSNKVTEKGKDVELRCDPISGHTALYWYRQSLGQGLEFLIYFQGNSAPDKSGLPSDRFSAERTGGSVSTLTIQRTQQEDSAVYLCASSTSPAGGNSEQFFGPGTRLTVL.

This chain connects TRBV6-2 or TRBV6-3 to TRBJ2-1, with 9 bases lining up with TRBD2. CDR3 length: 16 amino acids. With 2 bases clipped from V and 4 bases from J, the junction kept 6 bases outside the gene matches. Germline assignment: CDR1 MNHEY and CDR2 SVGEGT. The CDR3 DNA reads TGTGCCAGCAGTTACCCGACTAGCGGAACTTACAATGAGCAGTTCTTC. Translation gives CASSYPTSGTYNEQFF.

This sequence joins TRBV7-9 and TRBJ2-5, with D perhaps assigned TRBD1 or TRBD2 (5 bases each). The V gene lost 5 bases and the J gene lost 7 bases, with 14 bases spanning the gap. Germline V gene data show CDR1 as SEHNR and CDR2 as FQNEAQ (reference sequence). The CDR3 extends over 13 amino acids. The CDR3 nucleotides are TGTGCCAGCAGCCAGAGGGGCGGCGGGACCCAGTACTTC. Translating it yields CASSQRGGGTQYF.

The CDR3 DNA reads as TGTGCCAGCAGCTTAACGACAGATTATGGCTACACCTTC. Its translation: CASSLTTDYGYTF. The chain joins TRBV7-9 to TRBJ1-2, with a weak D call TRBD1 (5 bases). Between the trimmed V and J ends, which lost 2 bases and 5 bases, there was a span of 9 bases. Germline-derived CDR1 and CDR2 are SEHNR and FQNEAQ (reference sequence). This CDR3 is 13 amino acids long.

CDR3 coding DNA: TGTGCCACCATGGGTTACGAGCAGTACTTC. Translating it yields CATMGYEQYF. The gene calls are TRBV25-1 and TRBJ2-7; D gene unclear. V was pared by 10 bases and J by 4 bases, with 8 bases between. The germline V gene encodes CDR1 MGHDK and CDR2 SYGVNS. This CDR3 has 10 amino acids.

This CDR3 reads CASSVAGSNQPQHF. CDR3 coding DNA: TGTGCCAGCAGCGTTGCGGGGAGCAATCAGCCCCAGCATTTT. The chain employs TRBV9 and TRBJ1-5; D remains unclear. The germline V gene encodes CDR1 SGDLS and CDR2 YYNGEE. With 2 bases removed from V and 1 base from J, the gap between germline ends came to 7 bases. The CDR3 totals 14 residues.

The CDR3 spells CASSGGPRNGYTF. The CDR3 coding sequence is TGTGCCAGCAGTGGAGGACCGAGGAATGGCTACACCTTC. V gene TRBV25-1 combines with J gene TRBJ1-2; D is ambiguous. Trimming pared 4 bases from V and 6 bases from J, leaving 12 bases between. This CDR3 contains 13 residues. Germline lookup yields CDR1 MGHDK and CDR2 SYGVNS.

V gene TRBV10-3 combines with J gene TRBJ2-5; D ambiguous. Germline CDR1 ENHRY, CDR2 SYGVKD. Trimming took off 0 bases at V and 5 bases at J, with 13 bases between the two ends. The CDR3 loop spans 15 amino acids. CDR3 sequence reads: CAISESVWGSETQYF. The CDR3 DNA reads TGTGCCATCAGTGAGTCGGTGTGGGGTTCGGAGACCCAGTACTTC.

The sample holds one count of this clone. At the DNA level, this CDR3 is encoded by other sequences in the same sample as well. The CDR3 bases are TGTGCCAGCAGCCTGGTGGGGGAGTACGAGCAGTACTTC. Translated, it gives CASSLVGEYEQYF. This chain links TRBV7-9 with TRBJ2-7; the D gene could be TRBD1 or TRBD2 (5 bases each). This CDR3 comprises 13 residues. Trimming stripped 5 bases from V and 4 bases from J, with 12 bases between. Germline V gene lookup returns CDR1 SEHNR and CDR2 FQNEAQ (reference sequence).

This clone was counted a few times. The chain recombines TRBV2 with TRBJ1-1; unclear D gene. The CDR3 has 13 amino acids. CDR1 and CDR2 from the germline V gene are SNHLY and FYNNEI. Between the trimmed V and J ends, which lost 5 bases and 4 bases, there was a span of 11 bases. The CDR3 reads CASSSGPGTEAFF. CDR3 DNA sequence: TGTGCCAGCAGTTCCGGGCCCGGCACTGAAGCTTTCTTT. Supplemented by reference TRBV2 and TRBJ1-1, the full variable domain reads EPEVTQTPSHQVTQMGQEVILRCVPISNHLYFYWYRQILGQKVEFLVSFYNNEISEKSEIFDDQFSVERPDGSNFTLKIRSTKLEDSAMYFCASSSGPGTEAFFGQGTRLTVV.

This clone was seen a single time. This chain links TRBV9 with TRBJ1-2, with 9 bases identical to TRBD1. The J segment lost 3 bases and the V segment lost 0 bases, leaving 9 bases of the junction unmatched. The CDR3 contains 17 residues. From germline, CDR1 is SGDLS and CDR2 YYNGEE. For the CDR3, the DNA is TGTGCCAGCAGCGTAGAAGGGACAGGGCGAGGTTACTATGGCTACACCTTC. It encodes CASSVEGTGRGYYGYTF.

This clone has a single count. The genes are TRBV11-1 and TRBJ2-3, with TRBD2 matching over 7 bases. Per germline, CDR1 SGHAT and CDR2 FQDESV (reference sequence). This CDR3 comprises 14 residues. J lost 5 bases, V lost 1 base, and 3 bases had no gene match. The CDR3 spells CASSLGAGRDTQYF. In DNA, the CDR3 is TGTGCCAGCAGCTTAGGAGCGGGGCGAGATACGCAGTATTTT.

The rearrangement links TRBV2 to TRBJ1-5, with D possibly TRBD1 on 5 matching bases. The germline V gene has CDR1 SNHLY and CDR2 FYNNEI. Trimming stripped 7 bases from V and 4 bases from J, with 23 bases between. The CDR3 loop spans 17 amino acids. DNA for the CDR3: TGTGCCAGCATTATCGCACCAGGACACGAAGGGAATCAGCCCCAGCATTTT. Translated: CASIIAPGHEGNQPQHF.

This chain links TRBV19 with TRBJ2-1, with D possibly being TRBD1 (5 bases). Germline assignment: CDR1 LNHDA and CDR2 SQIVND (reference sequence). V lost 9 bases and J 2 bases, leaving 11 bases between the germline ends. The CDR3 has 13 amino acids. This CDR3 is CASLGRPYNEQFF. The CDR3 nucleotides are TGTGCCAGCCTGGGGCGGCCCTACAATGAGCAGTTCTTC.

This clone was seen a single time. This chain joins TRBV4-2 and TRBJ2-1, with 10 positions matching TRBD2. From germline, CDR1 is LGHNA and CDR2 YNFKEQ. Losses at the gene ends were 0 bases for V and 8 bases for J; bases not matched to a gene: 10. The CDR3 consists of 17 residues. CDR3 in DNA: TGTGCCAGCAGCCAAGAAAGCCTAGCGGGAGTATTCGATGAGCAGTTCTTC. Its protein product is CASSQESLAGVFDEQFF.

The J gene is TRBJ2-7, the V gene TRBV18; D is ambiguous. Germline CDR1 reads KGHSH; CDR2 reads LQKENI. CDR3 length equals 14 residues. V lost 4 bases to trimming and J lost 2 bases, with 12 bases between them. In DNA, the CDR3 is TGTGCCAGCTCACGGTCAGCGCTAGCCTACGAGCAGTACTTC. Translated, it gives CASSRSALAYEQYF.